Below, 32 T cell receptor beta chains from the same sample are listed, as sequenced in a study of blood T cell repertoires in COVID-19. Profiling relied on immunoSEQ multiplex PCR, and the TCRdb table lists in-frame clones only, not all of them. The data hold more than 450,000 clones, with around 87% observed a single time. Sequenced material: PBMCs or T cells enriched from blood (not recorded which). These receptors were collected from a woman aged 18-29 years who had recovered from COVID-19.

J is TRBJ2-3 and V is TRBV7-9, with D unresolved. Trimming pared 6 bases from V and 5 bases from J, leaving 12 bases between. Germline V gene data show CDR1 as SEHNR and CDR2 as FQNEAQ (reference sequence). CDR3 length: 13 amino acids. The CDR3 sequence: CASSSHSVDTQYF. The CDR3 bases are TGTGCCAGCAGTTCTCACTCCGTAGATACGCAGTATTTT.

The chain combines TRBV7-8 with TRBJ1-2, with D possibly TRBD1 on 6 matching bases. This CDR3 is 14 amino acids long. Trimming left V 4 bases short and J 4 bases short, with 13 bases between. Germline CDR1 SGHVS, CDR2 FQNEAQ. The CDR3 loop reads CASSYNRDTYGYTF. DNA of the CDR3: TGTGCCAGCAGCTATAACCGGGACACCTATGGCTACACCTTC.

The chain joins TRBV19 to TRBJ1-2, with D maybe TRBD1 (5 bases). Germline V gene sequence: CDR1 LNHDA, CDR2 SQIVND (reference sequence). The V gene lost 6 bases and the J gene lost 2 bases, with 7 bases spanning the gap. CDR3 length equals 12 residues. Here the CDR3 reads CASRRGNYGYTF. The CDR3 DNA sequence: TGTGCCAGTAGGCGGGGCAACTATGGCTACACCTTC.

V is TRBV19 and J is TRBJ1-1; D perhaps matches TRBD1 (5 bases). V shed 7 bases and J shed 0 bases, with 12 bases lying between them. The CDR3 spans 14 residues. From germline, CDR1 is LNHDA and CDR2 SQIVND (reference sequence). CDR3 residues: CASNGGGMNTEAFF. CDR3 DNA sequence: TGTGCCAGTAATGGGGGAGGCATGAACACTGAAGCTTTCTTT.

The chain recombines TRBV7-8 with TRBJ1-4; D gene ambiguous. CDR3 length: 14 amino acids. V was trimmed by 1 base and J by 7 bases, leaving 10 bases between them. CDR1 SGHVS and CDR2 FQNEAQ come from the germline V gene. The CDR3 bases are TGTGCCAGCAGCTTAGTCAGTGTCCGTGAAAAACTGTTTTTT. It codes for CASSLVSVREKLFF.

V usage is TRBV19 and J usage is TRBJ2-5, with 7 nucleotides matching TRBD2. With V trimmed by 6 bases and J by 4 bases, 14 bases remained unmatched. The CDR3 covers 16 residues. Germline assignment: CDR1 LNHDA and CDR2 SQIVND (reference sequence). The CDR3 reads CASSPGLNTPPETQYF. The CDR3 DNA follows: TGTGCCAGTAGCCCGGGACTAAATACTCCCCCAGAGACCCAGTACTTC.

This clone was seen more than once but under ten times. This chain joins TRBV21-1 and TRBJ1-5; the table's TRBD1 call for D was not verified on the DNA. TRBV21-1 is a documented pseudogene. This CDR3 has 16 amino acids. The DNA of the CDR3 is TGTGCCAGCAGCAACCCCGGACAGGGGGGCGATCAGCCCCAGCATTTT. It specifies CASSNPGQGGDQPQHF.

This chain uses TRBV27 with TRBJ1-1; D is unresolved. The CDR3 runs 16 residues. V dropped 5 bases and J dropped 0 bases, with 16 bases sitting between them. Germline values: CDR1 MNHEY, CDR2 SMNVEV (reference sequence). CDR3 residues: CASSGRGEVMNTEAFF. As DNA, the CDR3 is TGTGCCAGCAGTGGCCGCGGGGAGGTGATGAACACTGAAGCTTTCTTT.

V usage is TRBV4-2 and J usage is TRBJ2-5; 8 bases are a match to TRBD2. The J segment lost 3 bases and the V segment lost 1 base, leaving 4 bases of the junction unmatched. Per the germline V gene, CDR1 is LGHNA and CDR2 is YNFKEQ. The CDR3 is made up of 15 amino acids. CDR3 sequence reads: CASSQGAGEKETQYF. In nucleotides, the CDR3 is TGTGCCAGCAGCCAAGGAGCGGGGGAAAAAGAGACCCAGTACTTC.

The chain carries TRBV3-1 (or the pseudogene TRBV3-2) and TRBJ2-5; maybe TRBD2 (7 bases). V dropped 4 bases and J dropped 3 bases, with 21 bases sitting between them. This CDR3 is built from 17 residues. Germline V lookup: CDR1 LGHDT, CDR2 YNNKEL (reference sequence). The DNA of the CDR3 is TGTGCCAGCAGCCCTTTAGGGGGGGGGCCACGGGAAGAGACCCAGTACTTC. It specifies CASSPLGGGPREETQYF.

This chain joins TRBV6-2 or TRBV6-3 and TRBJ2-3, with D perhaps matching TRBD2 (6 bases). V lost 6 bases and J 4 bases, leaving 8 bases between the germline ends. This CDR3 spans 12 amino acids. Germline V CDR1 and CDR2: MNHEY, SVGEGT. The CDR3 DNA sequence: TGTGCCAGCAGCCCTAGCGCAGATACGCAGTATTTT. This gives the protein CASSPSADTQYF.

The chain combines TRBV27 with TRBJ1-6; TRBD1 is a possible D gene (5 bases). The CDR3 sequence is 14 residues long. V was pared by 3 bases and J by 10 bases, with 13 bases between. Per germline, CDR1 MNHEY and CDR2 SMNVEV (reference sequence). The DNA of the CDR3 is TGTGCCAGCAGTTTTGACAGACGTTGGTCACCCCTCCACTTT. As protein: CASSFDRRWSPLHF.

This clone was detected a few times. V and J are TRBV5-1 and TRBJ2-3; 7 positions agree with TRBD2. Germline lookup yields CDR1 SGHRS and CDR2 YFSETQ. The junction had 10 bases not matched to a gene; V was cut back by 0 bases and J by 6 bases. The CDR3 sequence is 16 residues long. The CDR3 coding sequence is TGCGCCAGCAGCTTGGGAACTAGCGCCGGACGTGATACGCAGTATTTT. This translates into CASSLGTSAGRDTQYF.

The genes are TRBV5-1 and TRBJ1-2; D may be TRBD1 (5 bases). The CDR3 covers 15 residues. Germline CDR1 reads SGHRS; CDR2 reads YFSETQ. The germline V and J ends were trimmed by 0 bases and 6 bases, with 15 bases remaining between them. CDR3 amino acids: CASSLAKGVSDGYTF. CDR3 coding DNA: TGCGCCAGCAGCTTGGCCAAAGGGGTCTCCGATGGCTACACCTTC.

Here the CDR3 DNA reads TGTGCCAGCAGTTTACGGCGGCCCAGCTCCTACGAGCAGTACTTC. It is translated as CASSLRRPSSYEQYF. V gene TRBV28 combines with J gene TRBJ2-7; D is uncertain. The germline V and J ends were trimmed by 2 bases and 0 bases, with 11 bases remaining between them. The germline CDR1 and CDR2 sequences are MDHEN and SYDVKM. This CDR3 is 15 amino acids long.

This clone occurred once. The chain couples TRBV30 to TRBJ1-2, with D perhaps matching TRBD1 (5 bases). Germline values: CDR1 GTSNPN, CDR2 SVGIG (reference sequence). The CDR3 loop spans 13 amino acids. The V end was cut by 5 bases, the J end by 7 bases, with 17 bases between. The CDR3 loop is CAWSAIRGSGYTF. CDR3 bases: TGTGCCTGGTCGGCGATAAGGGGAAGTGGCTACACCTTC.

The CDR3 bases are TGTGCCAGCAGTTTTGGTCGACTAGAAATGTTCGAGCAGTACTTC. Translated, it gives CASSFGRLEMFEQYF. The V call is TRBV27, the J call TRBJ2-7; D perhaps matches TRBD2 (6 bases). Trimming pared 3 bases from V and 6 bases from J, leaving 18 bases between. The V gene's germline CDR1 is MNHEY and CDR2 SMNVEV (reference sequence). There are 15 residues in the CDR3.

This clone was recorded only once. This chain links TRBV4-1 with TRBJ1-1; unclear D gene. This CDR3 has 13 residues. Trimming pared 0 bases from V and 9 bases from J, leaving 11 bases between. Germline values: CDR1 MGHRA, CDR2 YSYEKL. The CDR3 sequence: CASSQEPGIKAFF. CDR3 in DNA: TGCGCCAGCAGCCAAGAGCCAGGTATCAAAGCTTTCTTT.

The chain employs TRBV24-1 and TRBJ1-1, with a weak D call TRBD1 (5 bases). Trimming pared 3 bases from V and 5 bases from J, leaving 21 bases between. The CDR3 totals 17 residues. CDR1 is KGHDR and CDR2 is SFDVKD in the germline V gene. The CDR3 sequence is CATSDPPSGVEGTEAFF. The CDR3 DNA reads TGTGCCACCAGTGATCCCCCTAGCGGGGTGGAGGGGACTGAAGCTTTCTTT.

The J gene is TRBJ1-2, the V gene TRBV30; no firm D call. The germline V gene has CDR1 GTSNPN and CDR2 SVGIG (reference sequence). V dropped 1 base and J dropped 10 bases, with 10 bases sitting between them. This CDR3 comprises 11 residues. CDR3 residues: CAWSGAGLYTF. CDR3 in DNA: TGTGCCTGGAGTGGGGCAGGCCTCTACACCTTC.

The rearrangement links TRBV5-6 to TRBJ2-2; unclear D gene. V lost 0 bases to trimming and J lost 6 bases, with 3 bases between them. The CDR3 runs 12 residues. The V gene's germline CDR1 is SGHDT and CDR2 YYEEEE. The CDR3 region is CASSLVSGELFF. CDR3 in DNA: TGTGCCAGCAGCTTGGTCTCCGGGGAGCTGTTTTTT.

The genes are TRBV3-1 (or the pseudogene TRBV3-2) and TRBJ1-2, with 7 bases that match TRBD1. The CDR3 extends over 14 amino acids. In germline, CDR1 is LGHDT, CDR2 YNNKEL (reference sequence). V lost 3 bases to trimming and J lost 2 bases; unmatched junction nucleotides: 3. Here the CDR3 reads CASSHRGKNYGYTF. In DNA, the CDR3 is TGTGCCAGCAGCCACAGGGGGAAGAACTATGGCTACACCTTC.

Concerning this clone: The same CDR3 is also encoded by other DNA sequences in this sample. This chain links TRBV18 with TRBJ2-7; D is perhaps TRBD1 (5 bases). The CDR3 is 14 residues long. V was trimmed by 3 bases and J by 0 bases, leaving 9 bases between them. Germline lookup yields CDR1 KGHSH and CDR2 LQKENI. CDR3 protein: CASSPGQGSYEQYF. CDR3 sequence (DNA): TGTGCCAGCTCACCGGGGCAGGGCTCCTACGAGCAGTACTTC. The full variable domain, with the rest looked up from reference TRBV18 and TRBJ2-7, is NAGVMQNPRHLVRRRGQEARLRCSPMKGHSHVYWYRQLPEEGLKFMVYLQKENIIDESGMPKERFSAEFPKEGPSILRIQQVVRGDSAAYFCASSPGQGSYEQYFGPGTRLTVT.

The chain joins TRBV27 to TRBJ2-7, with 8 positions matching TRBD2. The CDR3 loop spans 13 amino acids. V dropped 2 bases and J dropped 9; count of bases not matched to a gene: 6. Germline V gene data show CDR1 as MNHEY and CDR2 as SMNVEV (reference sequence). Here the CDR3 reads CASSLRRGEPQYF. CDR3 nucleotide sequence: TGTGCCAGCAGTTTAAGGCGGGGGGAGCCGCAGTACTTC.

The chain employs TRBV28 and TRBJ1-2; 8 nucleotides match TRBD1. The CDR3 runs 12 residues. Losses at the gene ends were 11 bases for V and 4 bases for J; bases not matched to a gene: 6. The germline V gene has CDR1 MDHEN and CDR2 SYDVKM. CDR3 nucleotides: TGTGCCCTAAGGACAGGGCTCTATGGCTACACCTTC. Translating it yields CALRTGLYGYTF.

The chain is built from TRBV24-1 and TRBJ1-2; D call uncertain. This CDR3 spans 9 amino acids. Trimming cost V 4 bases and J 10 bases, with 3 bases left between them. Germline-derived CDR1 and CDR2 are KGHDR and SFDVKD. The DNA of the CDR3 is TGTGCCACCAGTGAGGCCTACACCTTC. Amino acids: CATSEAYTF.

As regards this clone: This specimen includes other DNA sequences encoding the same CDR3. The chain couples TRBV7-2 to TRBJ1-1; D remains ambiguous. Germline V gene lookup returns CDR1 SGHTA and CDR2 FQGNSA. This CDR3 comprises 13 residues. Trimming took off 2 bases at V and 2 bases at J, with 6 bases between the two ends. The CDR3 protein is CASSLSGNTEAFF. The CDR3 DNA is TGTGCCAGCAGCTTATCGGGAAACACTGAAGCTTTCTTT.

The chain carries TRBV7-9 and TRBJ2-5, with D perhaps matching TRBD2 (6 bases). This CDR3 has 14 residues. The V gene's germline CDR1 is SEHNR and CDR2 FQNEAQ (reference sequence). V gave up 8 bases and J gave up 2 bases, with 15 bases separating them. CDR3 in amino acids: CASAPRGRQETQYF. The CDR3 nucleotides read TGTGCCAGCGCACCGCGGGGCAGGCAAGAGACCCAGTACTTC.

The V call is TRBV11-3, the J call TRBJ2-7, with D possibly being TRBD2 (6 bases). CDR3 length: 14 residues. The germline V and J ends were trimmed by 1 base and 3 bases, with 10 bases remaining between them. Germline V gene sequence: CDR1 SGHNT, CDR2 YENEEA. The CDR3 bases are TGTGCCAGCAGCTTAGGCGGCGGGGACTACGAGCAGTACTTC. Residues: CASSLGGGDYEQYF.

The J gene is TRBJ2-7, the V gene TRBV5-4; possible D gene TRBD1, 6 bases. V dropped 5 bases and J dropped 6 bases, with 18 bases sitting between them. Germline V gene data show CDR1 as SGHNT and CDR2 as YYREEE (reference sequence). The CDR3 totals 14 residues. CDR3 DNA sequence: TGTGCCAGCAGTTGGGGCAGGGGACCCGGCGAGCAGTACTTC. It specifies CASSWGRGPGEQYF. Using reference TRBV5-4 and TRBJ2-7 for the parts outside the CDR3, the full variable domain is ETGVTQSPTHLIKTRGQQVTLRCSSQSGHNTVSWYQQALGQGPQFIFQYYREEENGRGNFPPRFSGLQFPNYSSELNVNALELDDSALYLCASSWGRGPGEQYFGPGTRLTVT.

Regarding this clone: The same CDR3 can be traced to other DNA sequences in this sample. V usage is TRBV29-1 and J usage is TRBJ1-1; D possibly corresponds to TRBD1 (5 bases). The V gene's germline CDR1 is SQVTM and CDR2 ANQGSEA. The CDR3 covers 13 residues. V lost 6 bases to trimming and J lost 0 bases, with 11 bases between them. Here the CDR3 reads CSVAGIMNTEAFF. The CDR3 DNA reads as TGCAGCGTGGCAGGGATAATGAACACTGAAGCTTTCTTT.

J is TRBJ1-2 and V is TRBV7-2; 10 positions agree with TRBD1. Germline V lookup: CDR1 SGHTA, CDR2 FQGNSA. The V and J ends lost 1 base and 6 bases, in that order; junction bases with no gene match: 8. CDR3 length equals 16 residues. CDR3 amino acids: CASSLEMGTGADGYTF. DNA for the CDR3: TGTGCCAGCAGCTTAGAGATGGGGACAGGGGCGGATGGCTACACCTTC.